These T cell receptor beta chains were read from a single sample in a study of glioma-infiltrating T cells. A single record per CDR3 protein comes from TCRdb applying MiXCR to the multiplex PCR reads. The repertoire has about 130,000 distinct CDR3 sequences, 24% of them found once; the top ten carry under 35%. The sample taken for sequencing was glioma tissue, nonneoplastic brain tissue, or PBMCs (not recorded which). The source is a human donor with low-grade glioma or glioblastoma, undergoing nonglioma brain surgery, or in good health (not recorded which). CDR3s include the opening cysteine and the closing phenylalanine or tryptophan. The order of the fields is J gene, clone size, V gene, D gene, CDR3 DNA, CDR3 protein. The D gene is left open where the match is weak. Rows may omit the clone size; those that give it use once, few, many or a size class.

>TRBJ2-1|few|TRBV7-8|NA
TGTGCCAGCAGCTTAGGTGGCGGGGCGAGCTCCTGCAATGAGCAGTTCTTC
CASSLGGGASSCNEQFF
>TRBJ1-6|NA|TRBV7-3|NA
TGTGCCAGCAGCTTACGGGTCAGGGGTTCCGGCTCACCCCTCCACTTT
CASSLRVRGSGSPLHF
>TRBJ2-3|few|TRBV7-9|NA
TGTGCCAGCAGCTTAGCGACGACTAGGGGTACGCAGTATTTT
CASSLATTRGTQYF
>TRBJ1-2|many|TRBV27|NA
TGTGCCAGCAGTTCACCCCTGACAGGCTTCTATGGCTACACCTTC
CASSSPLTGFYGYTF
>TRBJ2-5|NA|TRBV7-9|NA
TGTGCCAGCAGCTTAGAGTACGTGTCGGAGACCCAGTACTTC
CASSLEYVSETQYF
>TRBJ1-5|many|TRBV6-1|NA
TGTGCCAGCAGTGAAGTGGGGGGCAATCAGCCCCAGCATTTT
CASSEVGGNQPQHF
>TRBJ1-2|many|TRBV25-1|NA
TGTGCCAGCAGTGCCAACAGGGTTTATGGCTACACCTTC
CASSANRVYGYTF
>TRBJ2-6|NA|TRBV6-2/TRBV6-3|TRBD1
TGTGCCAGCAGCCAACCGGGACAGGGTGCTGGGGCCAACGTCCTGACTTTC
CASSQPGQGAGANVLTF
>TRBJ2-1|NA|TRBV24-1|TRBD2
TGTGCCACCAGGAGAGCGGGGGGGGACAATGAGCAGTTCTTC
CATRRAGGDNEQFF
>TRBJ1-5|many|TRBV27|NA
TGTGCCAGCAGGCGGGAGGTCAATCAGCCCCAGCATTTT
CASRREVNQPQHF
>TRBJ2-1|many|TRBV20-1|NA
TGCAGTGCTCACAGATCCTACAATGAGCAGTTCTTC
CSAHRSYNEQFF